Listed below are T cell receptor beta chains from one sample, sequenced in a study of graft-versus-host responses after intestinal transplantation. Measured with immunoSEQ multiplex PCR; TCRdb has only the in-frame clones, and not every one. The sample consists of about 50,000 clones, 85% to 95% of them appearing once. No cognate antigen is known for these TCRs. Here the sequenced sample was unstimulated CD4+ T cells sorted from spleen or lymph node cells, taken before transplant. The receptors shown here come from a human donor who was the organ donor for an intestinal transplant. Both conserved end residues are part of each CDR3. The D gene is left open where the match is weak. Where a row states a size, it is once, few, many or the class of an expanded clone; other rows omit it.

D	V	size	J	DNA	CDR3
-	TRBV19	-	TRBJ1-1	TGTGCCAGTAGTGAGGACGGAAAGAACACTGAAGCTTTCTTT	CASSEDGKNTEAFF
-	TRBV7-2	-	TRBJ1-4	TGTGCCAGCAGCTTAGCACCGGCGGAGGGAGAAAAACTGTTTTTT	CASSLAPAEGEKLFF
-	TRBV7-6	-	TRBJ2-7	TGTGCCAGCAGCTTTGACTACACCTCCTACGAGCAGTACTTC	CASSFDYTSYEQYF
-	TRBV7-3	-	TRBJ2-1	TGTGCCAGCAGCCCCCTGGGGGTCGGGGGCAATGAGCAGTTCTTC	CASSPLGVGGNEQFF
-	TRBV7-6	-	TRBJ2-1	TGTGCCAGCAGCTTTGGCGATGAGCAGTTCTTC	CASSFGDEQFF
-	TRBV5-6	-	TRBJ1-5	TGTGCCAGCAGTGACCTCAGGGGCCCTAGCAATCAGCCCCAGCATTTT	CASSDLRGPSNQPQHF
TRBD1	TRBV4-1	-	TRBJ1-3	TGCGCCAGCAGCCAAGTCCCCCTCTTTGACAGGGAAGGACACACCATATATTTT	CASSQVPLFDREGHTIYF
-	TRBV6-6	-	TRBJ2-7	TGTGCCAGCAGTTACTCGGGGCAGGGAACCTACGAGCAGTACTTC	CASSYSGQGTYEQYF
-	TRBV10-3	few	TRBJ2-7	TGTGCCACCCGGGGAGGCTACGAGCAGTACTTC	CATRGGYEQYF
TRBD1	TRBV28	once	TRBJ1-4	TGTGCCAGCAGTTTAGACAGGGGACGTGAAAAACTGTTTTTT	CASSLDRGREKLFF
TRBD2	TRBV11-3	-	TRBJ2-1	TGTGCCAGCAGCTTTGGCGGGAGGAGCGATGAGCAGTTCTTC	CASSFGGRSDEQFF
TRBD2	TRBV4-3	-	TRBJ2-1	TGCGCCAGCAGCCAATACCCGGGGACTAGTGTCTATGAGCAGTTCTTC	CASSQYPGTSVYEQFF
TRBD2	TRBV7-3	-	TRBJ2-1	TGTGCCAGCAGCTTAGCCACTAGCGGGGGGGCGGATGAGCAGCTCTTC	CASSLATSGGADEQLF
-	TRBV5-1	-	TRBJ1-4	TGCGCCAGCAGCTTGGCACAGGGTGAAAAACTGTTTTTT	CASSLAQGEKLFF
-	TRBV7-2	-	TRBJ2-2	TGTGCCAGCAGCTTAGGCCCAGCAGCGAACACCGGGGAGCTGTTTTTT	CASSLGPAANTGELFF
TRBD2	TRBV30	-	TRBJ2-6	TGTGCCTGGAATAGCGGGAGGCCGGGCGTCCTGACTTTC	CAWNSGRPGVLTF
TRBD1	TRBV6-5	once	TRBJ1-6	TGTGCCAGCAGTTACCGGGACAGAAATAATTCACCCCTCCACTTT	CASSYRDRNNSPLHF
TRBD1	TRBV5-8	-	TRBJ2-1	TGTGCCAGCAGGGGACAGGGGGACAATGAGCAGTTCTTC	CASRGQGDNEQFF
TRBD2	TRBV6-5	-	TRBJ2-1	TGTGCCAGCAGTTCACATAGCGGGGACCCCTACAATGAGCAGTTCTTC	CASSSHSGDPYNEQFF
TRBD2	TRBV7-9	-	TRBJ2-1	TGTGCCAGCAGCTCTGGACTAGCTTTTACCGTTGAGCAGTTCTTC	CASSSGLAFTVEQFF
-	TRBV21-1	-	TRBJ2-3	TGTGCCAGCAGCAAAGACAGCACAGATACGCAGTATTTT	CASSKDSTDTQYF
-	TRBV14	-	TRBJ2-2	TGTGCCAGCAGCCAAGGGGTTAGCGGTACCGGGGAGCTGTTTTTT	CASSQGVSGTGELFF
TRBD1	TRBV4-1	once	TRBJ2-1	TGCGCCAGCAGCTATGACAGGGTGGAAGGTGAGCAGTTCTTC	CASSYDRVEGEQFF
-	TRBV19	-	TRBJ1-4	TGTGCCAGTACAGGGGTTGCAACTAATGAAAAACTGTTTTTT	CASTGVATNEKLFF